The clone carrying this TCR beta chain was picked up a small number of times. Its antigen is not identified. The entry originates in a study of cytomegalovirus exposure and HLA in healthy donors. Overall study: Unique TCR beta sequences numbering fewer than 130 million came from about 180 million T cells in an earlier analysis. Whole-study results and caveats: Clonal expansion, a later analysis showed, was greater in HLA-associated TCR beta chains than in equally common others. A later analysis reportedly found fewer N-insertions in an Asian-associated ancestry cluster than the roughly 670-donor mean. Several of the most significant clusters appeared, in a later analysis, to be linked to common viral pathogens.

The CDR3 runs 15 residues. V gave up 5 bases and J gave up 2 bases; unmatched junction bases: 6. Looked up from germline, CDR1 is SGHTA and CDR2 is FQGTGA. The PCR contained 60 Vbeta and 13 Jbeta primers. Sequenced by immunoSEQ multiplex PCR; TCRdb stores in-frame clones only, minus some. This table holds tens of thousands of clones, about 80% found once. Material: PBMCs. The clonotype was recovered from a woman in her thirties or forties in good health and CMV-seronegative. The chain links TRBV7-3 to TRBJ2-5; 9 bases are a match to TRBD1. Written as DNA, the CDR3 is TGTGCCAGCAGCCCGGGGACAGGGAAACAAGAGACCCAGTACTTC. As protein: CASSPGTGKQETQYF.